The 32 T cell receptor beta chains reported below all come from one sample, sequenced in a study of T-cell reconstitution after alpha-beta-depleted transplantation in children. This sample's TCRbeta library carried unique molecular identifier barcodes. TCRdb passed the PCR reads through MiXCR, listing each CDR3 protein once. The table has 300,000 to 350,000 distinct CDR3 sequences, approximately 23% seen once. Source: PBMCs, mostly from graft donor cells, taken 180 days after TCRalphabeta/CD19-depleted stem cell transplant. These receptors came from a male patient between 10 and 17 years old who had a stem cell transplant for acute lymphoblastic leukemia, so the T cells may come from the graft donor.

The V call is TRBV6-4, the J call TRBJ2-1, with D possibly being TRBD2 (5 bases). V lost 8 bases, J lost 10 bases, and 12 bases lay in between. Germline assignment: CDR1 MRHNA and CDR2 SNTAGT. This CDR3 is 11 amino acids long. The DNA of the CDR3 is TGTGCCAGCGGGGAGTACGAAGAGCAGTTCTTC. It is translated as CASGEYEEQFF.

This clonotype showed up just a few times. This chain uses TRBV5-1 with TRBJ2-7; no definite D call. Trimming shortened V by 2 bases and J by 2 bases, and 11 bases separated the two germline ends. The CDR3 has 14 residues. The V gene's germline CDR1 is SGHRS and CDR2 YFSETQ. The CDR3 loop is CASSFGQQPYEQYF. The CDR3 DNA reads as TGCGCCAGCAGCTTTGGGCAGCAACCCTACGAGCAGTACTTC.

This clonotype was found a few times. The chain recombines TRBV9 with TRBJ2-2; 10 bases map to TRBD2. There are 16 residues in the CDR3. The V gene's germline CDR1 is SGDLS and CDR2 YYNGEE. J was trimmed by 3 bases and V by 7 bases; bases with no gene match: 9. In DNA, the CDR3 is TGTGCCAGCGGGTTCCTAGCGGGAGTCGACACCGGGGAGCTGTTTTTT. It specifies CASGFLAGVDTGELFF.

This clonotype was recorded many times. V is TRBV10-3 and J is TRBJ2-1; tentatively, D is TRBD2 (5 bases). This CDR3 is built from 11 residues. CDR1 and CDR2 from the germline V gene are ENHRY and SYGVKD. The V and J ends lost 8 bases and 7 bases respectively, with 9 bases between them. DNA of the CDR3: TGTGCCATCTTGAGGGTAAATGAGCAGTTCTTC. Protein sequence: CAILRVNEQFF.

The rearrangement uses TRBV10-3 and TRBJ1-5, with TRBD1 matching over 7 bases. V lost 0 bases, J lost 11 bases, and 7 bases stayed unmatched. Looked up from germline, CDR1 is ENHRY and CDR2 is SYGVKD. The CDR3 contains 14 residues. This chain's CDR3 is CAISESGQILTQHF. CDR3 in DNA: TGTGCCATCAGTGAGTCGGGACAGATCCTAACCCAGCATTTT.

In this sample, this clonotype turned up a few times. V and J are TRBV24-1 and TRBJ2-7, with a weak D call TRBD2 (5 bases). Per germline, CDR1 KGHDR and CDR2 SFDVKD. The CDR3 spans 15 residues. The V and J ends lost 4 bases and 2 bases respectively, with 14 bases between them. CDR3 coding DNA: TGTGCCACCAGTGAGTCGGGTCTCGGGACCTACGAGCAGTACTTC. It is translated as CATSESGLGTYEQYF.

This clonotype was observed a handful of times. The CDR3 nucleotides are TGTGCCAGCAGTCCGGGGACTCACCTGGGGGTTCAAGAGACCCAGTACTTC. Its translation is CASSPGTHLGVQETQYF. This chain uses TRBV12-3 or TRBV12-4 with TRBJ2-5; a possible D gene is TRBD2 (6 bases). The CDR3 is 17 amino acids. Trimming took 5 bases from V and 2 from J, leaving 21 bases between them.

Only a few counts were recorded for this clonotype. V gene TRBV5-1 combines with J gene TRBJ2-5; no firm D call. V was shortened by 4 bases and J by 5 bases, with 15 bases between the two germline ends. The germline V gene has CDR1 SGHRS and CDR2 YFSETQ. The CDR3 contains 14 residues. CDR3 in DNA: TGCGCCAGCAGCCTCCGAGCAAAAGGGGAGACCCAGTACTTC. This gives the protein CASSLRAKGETQYF.

This clonotype was detected only a few times. In DNA form, the CDR3 reads TGTGCCAGCAGCCTAAAAGGGGCCCCCGGGACAGGGACTAGAAACACCATATATTTT. Translation gives CASSLKGAPGTGTRNTIYF. The chain joins TRBV7-3 to TRBJ1-3; 9 bases align to TRBD1. The CDR3 spans 19 residues. V dropped 5 bases and J dropped 5; count of bases not matched to a gene: 19. Germline V gene data show CDR1 as SGHTA and CDR2 as FQGTGA.

This clonotype was seen a few times. The J gene is TRBJ2-7, the V gene TRBV7-4; 7 bases match TRBD1. Germline assignment: CDR1 SGHVT and CDR2 SQSDAQ. This CDR3 is 15 amino acids long. Trimming at V came to 1 base and at J to 1 base, leaving 4 bases not matched to a gene. As DNA, the CDR3 is TGTGCCAGCAGCTTAGGGACAGGTTCTTCCTACGAGCAGTACTTC. It is translated as CASSLGTGSSYEQYF.

DNA of the CDR3: TGCAGTGCTAGTCGCCCACAGGGGGCGCCTAACTATGGCTACACCTTC. Translation gives CSASRPQGAPNYGYTF. V is TRBV20-1 and J is TRBJ1-2; 9 positions match TRBD1. V lost 3 bases to trimming and J lost 0 bases; unmatched junction nucleotides: 8. CDR1 and CDR2 from the germline V gene are DFQATT and SNEGSKA (reference sequence). CDR3 size: 16 residues.

The CDR3 region is CSARVYSGANVLTF. CDR3 sequence (DNA): TGCAGTGCTCGGGTTTACTCTGGGGCCAACGTCCTGACTTTC. The chain combines TRBV20-1 with TRBJ2-6; unclear D gene. Germline CDR1 and CDR2: DFQATT and SNEGSKA (reference sequence). The V gene lost 5 bases and the J gene lost 0 bases, with 8 bases spanning the gap. The CDR3 covers 14 residues.

CDR3 nucleotide sequence: TGCAGCGTTGGCTCCCTAGCGGGAGGACCCTTAGACGAGCAGTACTTC. Its translation: CSVGSLAGGPLDEQYF. This chain connects TRBV29-1 to TRBJ2-7; 11 positions match TRBD2. The CDR3 sequence is 16 residues long. Germline values: CDR1 SQVTM, CDR2 ANQGSEA. V was pared by 4 bases and J by 5 bases, with 13 bases of the junction left unmatched.

This clonotype has just a few counts. The rearrangement joins TRBV20-1 to TRBJ2-7; 11 bases fit TRBD2. CDR3 size: 18 residues. Per the germline V gene, CDR1 is DFQATT and CDR2 is SNEGSKA (reference sequence). Trimming at V came to 5 bases and at J to 1 base, leaving 16 bases not matched to a gene. CDR3 in amino acids: CSAPDRALAGGRSYEQYF. In DNA, the CDR3 is TGCAGTGCTCCTGACAGGGCTCTAGCGGGAGGAAGGTCCTACGAGCAGTACTTC.

The chain is built from TRBV7-9 and TRBJ2-5, with 10 bases identical to TRBD1. The V segment lost 1 base and the J segment 9 bases; nucleotides outside the gene matches: 8. The CDR3 totals 15 residues. Germline V gene data show CDR1 as SEHNR and CDR2 as FQNEAQ (reference sequence). The CDR3 region is CASSLGRQGARAQYF. In nucleotides, the CDR3 is TGTGCCAGCAGCTTAGGCCGACAGGGGGCGAGGGCCCAGTACTTC.

The chain employs TRBV20-1 and TRBJ1-5; D is ambiguous. This CDR3 comprises 17 residues. The germline V gene has CDR1 DFQATT and CDR2 SNEGSKA (reference sequence). Trimming removed 1 base from V and 3 bases from J, with 19 bases in between. CDR3 region: CSARGRLRRGLNQPQHF. CDR3 coding DNA: TGCAGTGCTAGAGGTCGTCTCCGGCGAGGTCTCAATCAGCCCCAGCATTTT.

The sample holds a few counts of this clonotype. The germline gene is not matched at one end of the junction; a read error may be the cause. V gene TRBV6-5 combines with J gene TRBJ1-1; D is uncertain. This CDR3 has 13 residues. Germline V gene data show CDR1 as MNHEY and CDR2 as SVGAGI. The CDR3 protein is CASSWALNTEAFF. The CDR3 DNA reads TGTGCCAGTAGTTGGGCCTTGAACACTGAAGCTTTCTTT.

V gene TRBV28 combines with J gene TRBJ2-5, with TRBD2 matching over 9 bases. CDR1 MDHEN and CDR2 SYDVKM come from the germline V gene. Unmatched junction bases numbered 5, after V lost 5 bases and J lost 1 base. The CDR3 is 15 amino acids. The CDR3 sequence is CASSQREAPQETQYF. The CDR3 DNA is TGTGCCAGCAGTCAGCGGGAGGCCCCCCAAGAGACCCAGTACTTC.

The chain links TRBV7-9 to TRBJ1-6, with TRBD1 as a possible D gene (6 bases). The V end was cut by 5 bases, the J end by 4 bases, with 9 bases between. CDR3 length: 14 residues. In germline, CDR1 is SEHNR, CDR2 FQNEAQ (reference sequence). DNA for the CDR3: TGTGCCAGCAGCCAGGGGAGTTATAATTCACCCCTCCACTTT. Amino acids: CASSQGSYNSPLHF.

This rearrangement joins TRBV5-1 to TRBJ2-7, with D perhaps TRBD1 (5 bases). The CDR3 is 14 amino acids. Germline V gene sequence: CDR1 SGHRS, CDR2 YFSETQ. The germline V and J ends were trimmed by 2 bases and 5 bases, with 14 bases remaining between them. Written as DNA, the CDR3 is TGCGCCAGCAGCTTCACAGGCTCCCTTAACGAGCAGTACTTC. Protein product: CASSFTGSLNEQYF.

This clonotype showed up just a few times. The rearrangement links TRBV24-1 to TRBJ2-7; TRBD1 is a possible D gene (5 bases). This CDR3 contains 12 residues. V lost 5 bases to trimming and J lost 4 bases, with 8 bases between them. Germline loops: CDR1 KGHDR, CDR2 SFDVKD. In DNA, the CDR3 is TGTGCCACCAGTGCTACAGGTTACGAGCAGTACTTC. Protein product: CATSATGYEQYF.

This clonotype occurred a few times. V and J are TRBV5-1 and TRBJ2-7; D might be TRBD2 (6 bases). V was cut by 0 bases and J by 0 bases, with 10 bases left in between. Germline-derived CDR1 and CDR2 are SGHRS and YFSETQ. This CDR3 spans 15 amino acids. CDR3 loop: CASSLVPGSSYEQYF. The CDR3 coding sequence is TGCGCCAGCAGCTTGGTCCCCGGGAGCTCCTACGAGCAGTACTTC.

The chain recombines TRBV5-1 with TRBJ2-5, with 12 nucleotides matching TRBD2. The CDR3 sequence is 16 residues long. The germline CDR1 and CDR2 sequences are SGHRS and YFSETQ. The V and J ends lost 5 bases and 1 base, in that order; junction bases with no gene match: 6. This CDR3 reads CASRLAGGRTQETQYF. The CDR3, as DNA: TGCGCCAGCAGGCTAGCGGGAGGGCGTACCCAAGAGACCCAGTACTTC.

CDR3 in amino acids: CSAKIGTGSFRTEAFF. The CDR3 nucleotides are TGCAGTGCTAAGATCGGGACAGGGAGTTTCAGGACTGAAGCTTTCTTT. This chain joins TRBV20-1 and TRBJ1-1, with 9 nucleotides matching TRBD1. The CDR3 extends over 16 amino acids. V dropped 4 bases and J dropped 5; count of bases not matched to a gene: 14. Germline V gene sequence: CDR1 DFQATT, CDR2 SNEGSKA (reference sequence).

The genes are TRBV12-3 or TRBV12-4 and TRBJ1-2, with 9 bases lining up with TRBD1. V lost 4 bases and J lost 6; bases outside the gene matches: 9. The CDR3 runs 15 residues. DNA of the CDR3: TGTGCCAGCAGTTCCCTATTACAGGGGGCGCATGGCTACACCTTC. Protein product: CASSSLLQGAHGYTF.

The table lists this clonotype with a few counts. The junction departs from germline at one end; a sequencing error may be responsible. J is TRBJ2-3 and V is TRBV29-1; TRBD1 matches 9 bases. CDR3 length: 14 amino acids. Germline V gives CDR1 SQVTM, CDR2 ANQGSEA. Here the CDR3 reads CSFDWTGVGDTQYF. CDR3 bases: TGCAGCTTTGACTGGACAGGGGTAGGGGATACGCAGTATTTT.

The chain employs TRBV29-1 and TRBJ2-3, with D hard to call. V dropped 2 bases and J dropped 8 bases, with 14 bases sitting between them. Germline CDR1 reads SQVTM; CDR2 reads ANQGSEA. The length of the CDR3 is 13 residues. In DNA form, the CDR3 reads TGCAGCGTTGAACGGGTGCTTAACTTTACGCAGTATTTT. It is translated as CSVERVLNFTQYF.

The rearrangement links TRBV6-2 or TRBV6-3 to TRBJ1-6, with D unresolved. CDR3 size: 11 residues. V was cut by 3 bases and J by 12 bases, with 6 bases left in between. CDR1 is MNHEY and CDR2 is SVGEGT in the germline V gene. The CDR3 DNA follows: TGTGCCAGCAGTTATGTCGGACCCCTCCACTTT. Translating it yields CASSYVGPLHF.

The genes are TRBV21-1 and TRBJ1-2; the tabulated D call, TRBD1, remains unverified against the DNA. TRBV21-1 is a documented pseudogene. The CDR3 runs 17 residues. The CDR3 loop reads CASSKARGGSRNYGYTF. In DNA form, the CDR3 reads TGTGCCAGCAGCAAAGCAAGGGGGGGATCTCGGAACTATGGCTACACCTTC.

The V call is TRBV5-1, the J call TRBJ1-1; weak D call: TRBD1 (6 bases). V gave up 0 bases and J gave up 6 bases, with 9 bases separating them. CDR1 and CDR2 (germline): SGHRS, YFSETQ. The CDR3 sequence is 13 residues long. This CDR3 reads CASSLGGGPEAFF. The CDR3 DNA reads as TGCGCCAGCAGCTTGGGGGGGGGCCCTGAAGCTTTCTTT.

This clonotype was counted ten times or more. The V call is TRBV9, the J call TRBJ2-1, with 12 bases aligning to TRBD2. Trimming cost V 0 bases and J 5 bases; bases outside gene matches: 0. The CDR3 runs 15 residues. Germline V CDR1 and CDR2: SGDLS, YYNGEE. DNA of the CDR3: TGTGCCAGCAGCGTAGGACTAGCGGGAGACAATGAGCAGTTCTTC. Translated: CASSVGLAGDNEQFF.

This clonotype was counted only a few times. The rearrangement links TRBV7-7 to TRBJ2-5; D remains unclear. Trimming left V 2 bases short and J 2 bases short, with 9 bases between. CDR1 is SSHAT and CDR2 is FNYEAQ in the germline V gene (reference sequence). This CDR3 has 14 amino acids. The CDR3 is CASSLSTEQETQYF. In DNA, the CDR3 is TGTGCCAGCAGCTTATCCACAGAGCAAGAGACCCAGTACTTC.